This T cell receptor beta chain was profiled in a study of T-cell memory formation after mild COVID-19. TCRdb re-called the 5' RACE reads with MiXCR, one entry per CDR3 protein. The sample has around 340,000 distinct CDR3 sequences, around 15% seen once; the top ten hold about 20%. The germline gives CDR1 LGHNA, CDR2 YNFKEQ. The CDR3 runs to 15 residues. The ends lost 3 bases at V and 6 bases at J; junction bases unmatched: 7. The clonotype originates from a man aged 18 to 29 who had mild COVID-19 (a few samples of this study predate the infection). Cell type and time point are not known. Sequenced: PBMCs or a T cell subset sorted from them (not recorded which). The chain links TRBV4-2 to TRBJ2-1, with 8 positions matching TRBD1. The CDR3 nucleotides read TGTGCCAGCAGCCAGGGGCAGGGGGCTCTCAATGAGCAGTTCTTC. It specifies CASSQGQGALNEQFF.